This T cell receptor (beta chain) was captured in a study of blood T cell repertoires in COVID-19 (dated by TCRdb to about 2020). Describing the broader study: Samples from collaborators originated in the United States, Italy and Spain and spanned both the acute and convalescent phases of COVID-19. The material from the prospective study consisted of cDNA or gDNA derived from T cells, B-cell-depleted T cells, or PBMCs. The dataset comprised deeply sampled blood TCRbeta repertoires from subjects exposed to, actively infected with, or recovered from COVID-19. The repertoires were released in a freely available public database intended as a resource for research on the immune response to SARS-CoV-2. Samples were obtained from the ongoing ImmuneRACE study (first 160 participants) and from 1,200 or so subjects provided by 6 global collaborators. Sample metadata almost always included a de-identified subject ID, COVID-19 status, age in years and sex. Where available, HLA class I and class II types were taken from metadata supplied by the sample provider and were not determined by assay-based typing. Findings and caveats that apply to the study as a whole: Clinical and demographic metadata were provided uncurated, with the amount varying by source and participant.

Regarding this clone: The clone's antigen remains unknown. No per-base quality is available; no much larger clone lies one base away.

TCRbeta CDR3 regions were amplified from genomic DNA by means of the immunoSEQ Assay, a bias-controlled multiplex PCR. Processing in the source paper ran as follows. The number of nucleated cells in each sample was estimated by amplification of reference gene primers within the assay. To quantify the absolute abundance of each unique TCRbeta CDR3 rearrangement, sequence reads were collapsed and filtered. For each sample, productive Simpson clonality was calculated as the square root of Simpson's diversity index across productive rearrangements. TCRdb mirrors the immuneACCESS table, restricted to in-frame sequences. Some clones are absent from its copies; in checked studies, under half trace to an unresolved V gene, and the reason for the others is unknown. V, J and clone size were drawn from that table, and D and trimming were deduced from the DNA. A total of roughly 410,000 clones appear in this sample, 89% of them only once. The top ten hold around 1.3% of the sample.

Whole blood was collected in K2EDTA tubes by collaborating institutions according to the institutions' own protocols. For TCRbeta analysis, collaborators shipped samples in one of three forms: frozen whole blood, isolated PBMCs, or DNA extracted from either of those sample types. Trimming takes 1 base from V and 3 bases from J, and the germline ends sit 6 bases apart. According to the germline V gene, CDR1 reads MDHEN and CDR2 reads SYDVKM. Spanning cysteine to phenylalanine, the CDR3 consists of 13 amino acids. Only the CDR3 part of the read is kept: 39 bases, read in frame from the first base. Sequencing was done on a sample of peripheral blood. The chain employs TRBV28 and TRBJ1-1; a confident D gene designation cannot be given. This clonotype was obtained from a man aged 35 to 55 with acute or convalescent COVID-19. The CDR3 reads as follows: CASSLYPDTEAFF. In nucleotides, the sequence is TGTGCCAGCAGTTTATATCCAGACACTGAAGCTTTCTTT.